This T cell receptor beta chain was sequenced during a study of cytotoxic CD8 clonotypes in ibrutinib-treated CLL. Germline V gene sequence: CDR1 MGHRA, CDR2 YSYEKL. Trimming removed 0 bases at V and 4 bases at J, with 7 bases between. The length of the CDR3 is 15 residues. TCRdb's copy holds only in-frame clones and misses some; the assay was immunoSEQ multiplex PCR. The data contain hundreds of thousands of clones, 75% to 85% of them seen just once; the ten biggest clones take up about an eighth. The chain combines TRBV4-1 with TRBJ2-6; the D is unclear. The source is a human donor with chronic lymphocytic leukemia. The sample consisted of PBMCs, taken after 12 months of ibrutinib treatment. CDR3 region: CASSQDNSGANVLTF. The CDR3 bases are TGCGCCAGCAGCCAAGATAACTCCGGGGCCAACGTCCTGACTTTC.